This T cell receptor beta chain was found in a study of blood T cells in healthy people across ages. The study, taken as a whole, reports: The long-lived group displayed more naive CD4+ cells, plus higher diversity, than the aged donors did.

Peripheral blood was drawn, roughly 10 milliliters per donor. Trimming left V 5 bases short and J 8 bases short, with 22 bases between. This CDR3 is built from 15 residues. Germline CDR1 reads DFQATT; CDR2 reads SNEGSKA (reference sequence). Comment on this clonotype: Its antigen remains unknown.

The use of a sample-barcoded 5' primer and a J-beta primer mix characterized a second PCR of 7 to 11 cycles. Samples each returned at least 2.5 million CDR3-containing paired-end reads. TCRdb ran MiXCR on the 5' RACE reads and lists one entry per CDR3 protein. The sample yields more than 900,000 distinct CDR3 sequences, approximately 26% seen once. The data also belong to a second study, concerning T cells of mothers and their children.

The sequenced sample was blood. The rearrangement uses TRBV20-1 and TRBJ2-1; D possibly corresponds to TRBD2 (6 bases). This receptor was obtained from a girl aged 2-9 years in good health. The CDR3 region is CSAEHRLVPGDEQFF. CDR3 DNA: TGCAGTGCTGAGCACCGACTAGTTCCTGGTGATGAGCAGTTCTTC.